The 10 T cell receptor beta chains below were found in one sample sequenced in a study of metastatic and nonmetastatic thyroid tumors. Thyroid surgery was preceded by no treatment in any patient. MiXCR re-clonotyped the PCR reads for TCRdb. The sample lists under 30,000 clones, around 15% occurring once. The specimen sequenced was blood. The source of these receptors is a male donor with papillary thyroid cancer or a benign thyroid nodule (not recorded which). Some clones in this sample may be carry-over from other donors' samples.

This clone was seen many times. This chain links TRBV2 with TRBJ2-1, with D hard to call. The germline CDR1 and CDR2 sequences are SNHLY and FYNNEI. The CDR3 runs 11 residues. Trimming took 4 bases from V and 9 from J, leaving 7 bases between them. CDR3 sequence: CASSAQSEQFF. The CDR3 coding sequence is TGTGCCAGCAGTGCCCAGAGTGAGCAGTTCTTC. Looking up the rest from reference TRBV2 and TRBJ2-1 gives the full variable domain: EPEVTQTPSHQVTQMGQEVILRCVPISNHLYFYWYRQILGQKVEFLVSFYNNEISEKSEIFDDQFSVERPDGSNFTLKIRSTKLEDSAMYFCASSAQSEQFFGPGTRLTVL.

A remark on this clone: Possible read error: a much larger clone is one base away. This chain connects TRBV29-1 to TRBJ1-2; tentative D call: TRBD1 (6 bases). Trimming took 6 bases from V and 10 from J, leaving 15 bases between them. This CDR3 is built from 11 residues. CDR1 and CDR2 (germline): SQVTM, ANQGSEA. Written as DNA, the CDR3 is TGCAGCGTCGCGACAGGCAATGTCTACACCTTC. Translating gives CSVATGNVYTF.

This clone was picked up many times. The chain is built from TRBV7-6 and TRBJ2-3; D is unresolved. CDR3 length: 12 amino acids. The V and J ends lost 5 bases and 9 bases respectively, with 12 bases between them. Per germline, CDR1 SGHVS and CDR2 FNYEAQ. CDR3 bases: TGTGCCAGCAGCCTGACCCCAGGCACGCAGTATTTT. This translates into CASSLTPGTQYF.

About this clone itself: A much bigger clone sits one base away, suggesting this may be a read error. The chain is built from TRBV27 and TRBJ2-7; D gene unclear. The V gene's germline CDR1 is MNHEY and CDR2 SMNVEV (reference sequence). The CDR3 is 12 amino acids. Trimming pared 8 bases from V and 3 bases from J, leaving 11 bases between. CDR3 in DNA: TGTGCCAGCTGGGCGGTAATCTACGAGCAGTACTTC. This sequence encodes CASWAVIYEQYF.

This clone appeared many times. CDR3 sequence (DNA): TGTGCCACCAGTGATTTGCCCCAAAAACAGGGGACCGGGGAGCTGTTTTTT. Protein sequence: CATSDLPQKQGTGELFF. The chain joins TRBV24-1 to TRBJ2-2; 7 bases match TRBD1. This CDR3 is built from 17 residues. Unmatched junction bases numbered 8, after V lost 0 bases and J lost 5 bases. The germline CDR1 and CDR2 sequences are KGHDR and SFDVKD.

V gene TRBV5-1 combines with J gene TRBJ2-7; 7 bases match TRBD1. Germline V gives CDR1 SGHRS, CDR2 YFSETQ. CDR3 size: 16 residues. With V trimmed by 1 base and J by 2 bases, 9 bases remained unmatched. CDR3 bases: TGCGCCAGCAGCTTGTGCCAAACAGGGGATCCCTACGAGCAGTACTTC. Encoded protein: CASSLCQTGDPYEQYF.

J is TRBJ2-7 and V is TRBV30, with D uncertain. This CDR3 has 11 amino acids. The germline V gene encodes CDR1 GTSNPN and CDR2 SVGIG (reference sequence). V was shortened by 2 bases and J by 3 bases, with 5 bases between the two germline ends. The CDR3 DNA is TGTGCCTGGAGTAAGGGCTACGAGCAGTACTTC. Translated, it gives CAWSKGYEQYF. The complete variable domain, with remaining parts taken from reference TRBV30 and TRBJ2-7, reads SQTIHQWPATLVQPVGSPLSLECTVEGTSNPNLYWYRQAAGRGLQLLFYSVGIGQISSEVPQNLSASRPQDRQFILSSKKLLLSDSGFYLCAWSKGYEQYFGPGTRLTVT.

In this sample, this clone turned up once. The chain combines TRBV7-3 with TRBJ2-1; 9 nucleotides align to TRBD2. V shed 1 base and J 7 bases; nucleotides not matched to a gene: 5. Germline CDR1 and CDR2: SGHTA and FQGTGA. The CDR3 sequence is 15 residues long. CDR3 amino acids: CASSLKAGGRNEQFF. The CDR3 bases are TGTGCCAGCAGCTTAAAGGCGGGAGGGAGGAATGAGCAGTTCTTC.

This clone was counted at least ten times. CDR3 coding DNA: TGTGCCAGCAGTTTATCGGGGACTAGCGGGAGCATGGAACAGTACTTC. Translating gives CASSLSGTSGSMEQYF. The genes are TRBV27 and TRBJ2-7; 14 nucleotides agree with TRBD2. J gave up 10 bases and V 0 bases, and 8 bases lay outside the gene matches. CDR3 length: 16 amino acids. Germline V gene data show CDR1 as MNHEY and CDR2 as SMNVEV (reference sequence).

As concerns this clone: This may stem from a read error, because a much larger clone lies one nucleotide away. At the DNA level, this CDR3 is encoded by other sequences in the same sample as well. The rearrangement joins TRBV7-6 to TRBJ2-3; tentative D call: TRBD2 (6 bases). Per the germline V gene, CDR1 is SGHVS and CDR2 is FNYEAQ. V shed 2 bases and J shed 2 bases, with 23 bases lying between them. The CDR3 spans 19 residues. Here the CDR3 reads CASSLSLRGVPVLTDTQYF. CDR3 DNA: TGTGCCAGCAGCTTATCTCTGCGGGGTGTACCCGTTCTCACAGATACGCAGTATTTT. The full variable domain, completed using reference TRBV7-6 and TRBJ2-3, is GAGVSQSPRYKVTKRGQDVALRCDPISGHVSLYWYRQALGQGPEFLTYFNYEAQQDKSGLPNDRFSAERPEGSISTLTIQRTEQRDSAMYRCASSLSLRGVPVLTDTQYFGPGTRLTVL.